These T cell receptor beta chains were read from a single sample in a study of blood T cell repertoires in COVID-19. Only in-frame clones appear in the TCRdb table, and some are missing; sequencing was by immunoSEQ multiplex PCR. Among hundreds of thousands of clones, roughly 89% were seen once, and the ten largest hold 2.6%. Sequencing input: PBMCs or T cells enriched from blood (not recorded which). All receptors come from a young woman with acute COVID-19. Each CDR3 is given with its conserved first and last residue. The D gene is left open where the match is weak.

d_call j_call v_call cdr3_nt cdr3_aa
TRBD1 TRBJ2-1 TRBV7-9 TGTGCCAGCAGCTTGGGGGACAGCAATGAGCAGTTCTTC CASSLGDSNEQFF
TRBD1 TRBJ1-2 TRBV19 TGTGCCAGTAGCCACCGGGACAGGGGGGGCTACACCTTC CASSHRDRGGYTF
- TRBJ1-1 TRBV3-1/TRBV3-2 TGTGCCAGCAGAAAAAGAACAGGGAACACTGAAGCTTTCTTT CASRKRTGNTEAFF
- TRBJ1-1 TRBV27 TGTGCCAGCAGTCCCCGAGCGGAGAACACTGAAGCTTTCTTT CASSPRAENTEAFF
- TRBJ1-1 TRBV3-1/TRBV3-2 TGTGCCAGCAGCCACACAGGGCTGAACACTGAAGCTTTCTTT CASSHTGLNTEAFF
- TRBJ1-1 TRBV29-1 TGCAGCGTCGGTGGGATACGGGGGAACACTGAAGCTTTCTTT CSVGGIRGNTEAFF
- TRBJ1-1 TRBV7-9 TGTGCCAGCAGCCGATACTTGAACACTGAAGCTTTCTTT CASSRYLNTEAFF
- TRBJ2-1 TRBV7-9 TGTGCCAGCAGCTCTCGGAACTCCCCCGGAGGTTTGAATGAGCAGTTCTTC CASSSRNSPGGLNEQFF
- TRBJ2-2 TRBV7-2 TGTGCCAGCAGTTTGGATCGGGACGGGGAGCTGTTTTTT CASSLDRDGELFF
- TRBJ1-2 TRBV7-9 TGTGCCAGCAGCTTAGTTCGGGGAGGTGGCTACACCTTC CASSLVRGGGYTF
TRBD2 TRBJ2-3 TRBV3-1/TRBV3-2 TGTGCCAGCAGCCAAGAGAGGTTTCGGCGGGGGGTTGATACGCAGTATTTT CASSQERFRRGVDTQYF
- TRBJ2-3 TRBV5-1 TGCGCCAGCTGCGGTTCACCCGGGGATACGCAGTATTTT CASCGSPGDTQYF
TRBD1 TRBJ1-2 TRBV15 TGTGCCACCAGCAGGACAGGGAACGGCTACACCTTC CATSRTGNGYTF
- TRBJ1-4 TRBV7-8 TGTGCCAGCAGCTTTATTCCTAGGGAGTCTAATGAAAAACTGTTTTTT CASSFIPRESNEKLFF
- TRBJ2-1 TRBV3-1/TRBV3-2 TGTGCCAGCAGCCAACACGACAGGAATGAGCAGTTCTTC CASSQHDRNEQFF
TRBD1 TRBJ2-3 TRBV19 TGTGCCAGTAGTTCCGGGACAGGGATTGCAGATACGCAGTATTTT CASSSGTGIADTQYF
- TRBJ1-2 TRBV19 TGTGCCAGTAGTATAGTGGGCAGATTCTATGGCTACACCTTC CASSIVGRFYGYTF
- TRBJ1-2 TRBV3-1/TRBV3-2 TGTGCCAGCAGCCCCCAGGTCGGAGGGGGCTACACCTTC CASSPQVGGGYTF
- TRBJ1-2 TRBV27 TGTGCCAGCAGTTTTACGGCTAACTATGGCTACACCTTC CASSFTANYGYTF
TRBD2 TRBJ2-1 TRBV7-2 TGTGCCAGCAGCTTAAGCGGGGGGGCTAATGAGCAGTTCTTC CASSLSGGANEQFF